One and the same sample provided the 8 T cell receptor beta chains below, sequenced in a study of metastatic and nonmetastatic thyroid tumors. Thyroid surgery was performed in patients who had received no treatment beforehand. TCRdb re-clonotyped the PCR reads via MiXCR. The sample has about 17,000 clones; around a third are singletons. Sequenced sample: tumor tissue. Receptor source: a female donor with papillary thyroid cancer or a benign thyroid nodule (not recorded which). Some clones in this sample may be carry-over from other donors' samples.

By sample share, this clone is medium-sized (0.01 to 0.1%). J is TRBJ1-2 and V is TRBV25-1, with a possible D match to TRBD1 (5 bases). Trimming cost V 6 bases and J 1 base, with 12 bases left between them. Germline CDR1 reads MGHDK; CDR2 reads SYGVNS. CDR3 length equals 14 residues. CDR3 protein: CASRGGVVNYGYTF. The DNA for the CDR3 is TGTGCCAGCAGGGGGGGAGTAGTTAACTATGGCTACACCTTC.

The chain couples TRBV27 to TRBJ2-2; 10 bases line up with TRBD1. This CDR3 has 14 amino acids. Trimming at V came to 4 bases and at J to 4 bases, leaving 0 bases not matched to a gene. Germline V lookup: CDR1 MNHEY, CDR2 SMNVEV (reference sequence). The CDR3 region is CASSWDRGTGELFF. The CDR3 DNA sequence: TGTGCCAGCAGTTGGGACAGGGGCACCGGGGAGCTGTTTTTT.

Points on this clone: An end of the junction does not agree with germline; a read error may underlie this. The chain has TRBV19 and TRBJ1-2, with 8 bases that match TRBD1. The CDR3 is made up of 16 amino acids. Germline V gene lookup returns CDR1 LNHDA and CDR2 SQIVND (reference sequence). CDR3 loop: CASSISTGDPNYCYTF. The CDR3 nucleotides read TGTGCCAGTAGTATATCGACAGGGGATCCTAACTATTGCTACACCTTC.

This clone was recorded a few times. The chain has TRBV6-2 or TRBV6-3 and TRBJ2-1; TRBD2 matches 11 bases. The germline CDR1 and CDR2 sequences are MNHEY and SVGEGT. V dropped 2 bases and J dropped 5; count of bases not matched to a gene: 11. The CDR3 totals 18 residues. Written as DNA, the CDR3 is TGTGCCAGCAGTTACCTCACTAGCGGGAGCTCTCGCGACAATGAGCAGTTCTTC. Translating gives CASSYLTSGSSRDNEQFF.

In its sample, this clone was seen many times. The chain couples TRBV9 to TRBJ2-1; D is uncertain. The CDR3 contains 14 residues. V was pared by 0 bases and J by 6 bases, with 10 bases between. Germline V gene data show CDR1 as SGDLS and CDR2 as YYNGEE. The CDR3 loop reads CASSVEMGLNEQFF. In DNA form, the CDR3 reads TGTGCCAGCAGCGTAGAGATGGGTCTCAATGAGCAGTTCTTC.

This clone has more than one count but fewer than ten. The rearrangement uses TRBV19 and TRBJ2-3, with 9 bases identical to TRBD2. Trimming took 4 bases from V and 3 from J; bases not matched to a gene: 5. Germline CDR1 LNHDA, CDR2 SQIVND (reference sequence). The length of the CDR3 is 15 residues. The CDR3 region has the DNA TGTGCCAGTAGTAAGAGGCGGGAGGGAACAGATACGCAGTATTTT. Amino acids: CASSKRREGTDTQYF.

This clone has only a few counts. This sequence joins TRBV25-1 and TRBJ2-7, with 10 bases matching TRBD1. V was pared by 5 bases and J by 2 bases, with 3 bases of the junction left unmatched. Germline CDR1 is MGHDK and CDR2 is SYGVNS. The CDR3 is made up of 14 amino acids. The CDR3 here is CASSTDRGTYEQYF. The DNA for the CDR3 is TGTGCCAGCAGTACGGACAGGGGGACCTACGAGCAGTACTTC.

Concerning this clone: This sequence may be a read error, since a much larger clone differs from it by one base. V and J are TRBV4-1 and TRBJ1-2; the D gene is possibly TRBD1 (6 bases). The CDR3 totals 15 residues. CDR1 MGHRA and CDR2 YSYEKL come from the germline V gene. The ends were cut back, 8 bases at V and 3 bases at J, with 19 bases in the middle. CDR3 in amino acids: CASGPISGGYYGYTF. The CDR3 DNA reads as TGCGCCAGCGGCCCCATTTCGGGGGGCTACTATGGCTACACCTTC.